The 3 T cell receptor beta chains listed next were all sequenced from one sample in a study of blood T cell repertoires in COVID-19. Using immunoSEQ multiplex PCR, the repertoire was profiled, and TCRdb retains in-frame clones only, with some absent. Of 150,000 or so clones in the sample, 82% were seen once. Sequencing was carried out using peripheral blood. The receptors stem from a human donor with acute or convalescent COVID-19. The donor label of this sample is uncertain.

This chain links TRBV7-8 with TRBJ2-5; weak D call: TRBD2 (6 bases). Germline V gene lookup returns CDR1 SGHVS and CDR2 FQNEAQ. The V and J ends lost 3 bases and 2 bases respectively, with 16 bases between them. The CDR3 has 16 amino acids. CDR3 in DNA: TGTGCCAGCAGCTTGGGGGGACCAAACTATCAAGAGACCCAGTACTTC. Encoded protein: CASSLGGPNYQETQYF.

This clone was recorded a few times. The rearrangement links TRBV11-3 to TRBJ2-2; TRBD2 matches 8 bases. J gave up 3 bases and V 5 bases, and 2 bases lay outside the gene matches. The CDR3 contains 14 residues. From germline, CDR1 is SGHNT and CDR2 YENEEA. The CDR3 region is CASSHGGDTGELFF. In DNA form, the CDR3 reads TGTGCCAGCAGCCACGGGGGGGACACCGGGGAGCTGTTTTTT. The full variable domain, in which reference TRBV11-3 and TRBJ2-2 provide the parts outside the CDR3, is EAGVVQSPRYKIIEKKQPVAFWCNPISGHNTLYWYLQNLGQGPELLIRYENEEAVDDSQLPKDRFSAERLKGVDSTLKIQPAELGDSAVYLCASSHGGDTGELFFGEGSRLTVL.

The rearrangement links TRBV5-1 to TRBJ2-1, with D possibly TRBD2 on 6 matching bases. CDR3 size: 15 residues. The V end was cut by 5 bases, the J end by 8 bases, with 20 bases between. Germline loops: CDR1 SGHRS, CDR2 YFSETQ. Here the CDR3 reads CASRTRDLRRDEQFF. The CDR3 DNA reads TGCGCCAGCAGGACCCGGGACTTGAGACGGGATGAGCAGTTCTTC.